The clone carrying this T cell receptor (beta chain) was seen just once. Its specificity is not known. Germline loops: CDR1 LGHNA, CDR2 YSLEER. The V gene lost 0 bases and the J gene lost 2 bases, with 5 bases spanning the gap. This CDR3 contains 14 residues. This sample was taken from a study of cytomegalovirus exposure and HLA in healthy donors. Study-wide results and limits: Association with HLA alleles at 0.05 false discovery rate was found for around 17,000 TCR beta sequences in a later analysis.

The primer mix had 60 Vbeta and 13 Jbeta primers. TCRdb keeps only in-frame clones here, not all; method: immunoSEQ multiplex PCR. The table includes about 170,000 clones, 73% detected once. Sequencing was performed on PBMCs. The rearrangement joins TRBV4-3 to TRBJ1-3; the D gene is possibly TRBD1 (5 bases). The source is a woman aged 18 to 35 in good health and CMV-seropositive. Written as DNA, the CDR3 is TGCGCCAGCAGCCAAGACAGGGCTGGAAACACCATATATTTT. As protein: CASSQDRAGNTIYF.